Shown below are 11 T cell receptor beta chains from a single sample sequenced in a study of beta chain features in type 1 diabetes. Their antigen targets remain unknown. Study-level results: Within each of all four CD4+ subsets, Type 1 diabetes patients had TCRB CDR3s that were moderately but significantly shorter.

Expressed TCRB transcripts were sequenced because the isolated RNA had all been reverse transcribed beforehand. Sequencing was performed with immunoSEQ multiplex PCR; in TCRdb, only in-frame clones are kept and a portion is missing. The sample has a few hundred thousand clones; 16% are singletons. The sequenced sample was naive CD4+ T cells from blood. The receptors shown here come from a man younger than 40 with type 1 diabetes.

This clone was recorded a few times. The chain couples TRBV29-1 to TRBJ2-1; 9 bases are shared with TRBD2. V gave up 1 base and J gave up 0 bases; unmatched junction bases: 4. CDR3 length: 16 residues. The germline V gene has CDR1 SQVTM and CDR2 ANQGSEA. Here the CDR3 DNA reads TGCAGCGTTGAAGGAGCGACTAGCGGCTCCTACAATGAGCAGTTCTTC. Protein product: CSVEGATSGSYNEQFF.

As to this clone: The same CDR3 also results from other DNA sequences found in this sample. This chain links TRBV18 with TRBJ1-4; possible D gene TRBD1, 5 bases. CDR1 and CDR2 from the germline V gene are KGHSH and LQKENI. The V and J ends lost 3 bases and 7 bases respectively, with 6 bases between them. The CDR3 is 12 residues long. CDR3 sequence: CASSPGVEKLFF. The CDR3 DNA follows: TGTGCCAGCTCACCGGGGGTTGAAAAACTGTTTTTT.

This clone was found a few times. The chain has TRBV29-1 and TRBJ2-5; D is perhaps TRBD1 (6 bases). The CDR3 has 12 residues. From germline, CDR1 is SQVTM and CDR2 ANQGSEA. The germline V and J ends were trimmed by 6 bases and 1 base, with 9 bases remaining between them. The CDR3 DNA reads TGCAGCGTCGGACAGCTCCAAGAGACCCAGTACTTC. Amino acid sequence: CSVGQLQETQYF.

The J gene is TRBJ2-7, the V gene TRBV28; 7 bases map to TRBD1. The length of the CDR3 is 15 residues. V lost 6 bases, J lost 0 bases, and 8 bases stayed unmatched. Germline V CDR1 and CDR2: MDHEN, SYDVKM. CDR3 protein: CASRIVWDSSYEQYF. The CDR3 DNA is TGTGCCAGCAGGATAGTATGGGACAGCTCCTACGAGCAGTACTTC. The full variable domain, completed using reference TRBV28 and TRBJ2-7, is DVKVTQSSRYLVKRTGEKVFLECVQDMDHENMFWYRQDPGLGLRLIYFSYDVKMKEKGDIPEGYSVSREKKERFSLILESASTNQTSMYLCASRIVWDSSYEQYFGPGTRLTVT.

The chain joins TRBV5-4 to TRBJ2-1; D is unresolved. V was trimmed by 0 bases and J by 3 bases, leaving 10 bases between them. Germline V gene sequence: CDR1 SGHNT, CDR2 YYREEE (reference sequence). This CDR3 is 15 amino acids long. As DNA, the CDR3 is TGTGCCAGCAGCTTGGTAGGTACAGACTACAATGAGCAGTTCTTC. It codes for CASSLVGTDYNEQFF.

This clone was recorded a few times. The same CDR3 also results from other DNA sequences found in this sample. The rearrangement links TRBV7-9 to TRBJ2-7; D uncertain. Germline V gives CDR1 SEHNR, CDR2 FQNEAQ (reference sequence). Trimming shortened V by 0 bases and J by 6 bases, and 9 bases separated the two germline ends. The length of the CDR3 is 13 residues. CDR3 residues: CASSLAGRGEQYF. The CDR3 bases are TGTGCCAGCAGCTTAGCCGGGCGAGGCGAGCAGTACTTC.

This clone showed up just a few times. The chain combines TRBV5-4 with TRBJ1-1; 8 bases are a match to TRBD1. V lost 3 bases, J lost 1 base, and 5 bases stayed unmatched. This CDR3 is built from 15 residues. Germline CDR1 is SGHNT and CDR2 is YYREEE (reference sequence). This CDR3 is CASSSPGQANTEAFF. The DNA for the CDR3 is TGTGCCAGCAGCTCCCCGGGACAGGCGAACACTGAAGCTTTCTTT.

This chain links TRBV6-1 with TRBJ2-2; D possibly matches TRBD1 or TRBD2 (5 bases each). This CDR3 is built from 13 residues. Germline V gene lookup returns CDR1 MNHNS and CDR2 SASEGT. Trimming shortened V by 9 bases and J by 4 bases, and 12 bases separated the two germline ends. In DNA, the CDR3 is TGTGCCAGTCCGGGACGCCTCACCGGGGAGCTGTTTTTT. Amino acids: CASPGRLTGELFF.

The chain couples TRBV4-2 to TRBJ2-7, with 7 bases identical to TRBD2. With V trimmed by 0 bases and J by 0 bases, 5 bases remained unmatched. The CDR3 loop spans 16 amino acids. CDR1 and CDR2 (germline): LGHNA, YNFKEQ. CDR3 amino acids: CASSQEWRERSYEQYF. Written as DNA, the CDR3 is TGTGCCAGCAGCCAAGAGTGGCGGGAGCGCTCCTACGAGCAGTACTTC.

This clone appeared a few times. J is TRBJ2-1 and V is TRBV5-1, with D unclear. The CDR3 totals 11 residues. Germline V gives CDR1 SGHRS, CDR2 YFSETQ. Trimming removed 2 bases at V and 10 bases at J, with 7 bases between. As DNA, the CDR3 is TGCGCCAGCAGCTTAGGCTGGGAGCAGTTCTTC. This gives the protein CASSLGWEQFF.

A few counts support this clone. The sample holds other DNA sequences that translate to the same CDR3. The CDR3 sequence is CSVEGQLNTEAFF. The CDR3 DNA reads TGCAGCGTTGAAGGACAGTTGAACACTGAAGCTTTCTTT. The genes are TRBV29-1 and TRBJ1-1; tentative D call: TRBD1 (5 bases). V was cut by 1 base and J by 0 bases, with 6 bases left in between. Looked up from germline, CDR1 is SQVTM and CDR2 is ANQGSEA. This CDR3 is 13 amino acids long.